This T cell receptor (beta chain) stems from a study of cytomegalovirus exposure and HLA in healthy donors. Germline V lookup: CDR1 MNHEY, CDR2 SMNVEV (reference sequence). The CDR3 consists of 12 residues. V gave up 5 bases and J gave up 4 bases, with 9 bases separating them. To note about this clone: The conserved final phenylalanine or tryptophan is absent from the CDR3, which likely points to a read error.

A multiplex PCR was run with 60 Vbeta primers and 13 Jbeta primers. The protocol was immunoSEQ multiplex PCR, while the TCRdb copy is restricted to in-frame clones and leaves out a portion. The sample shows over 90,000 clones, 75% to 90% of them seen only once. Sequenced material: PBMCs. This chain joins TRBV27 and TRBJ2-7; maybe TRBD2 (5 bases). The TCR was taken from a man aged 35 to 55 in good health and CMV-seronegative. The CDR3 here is CASSPPGYEQYL. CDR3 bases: TGTGCCAGCAGTCCCCCGGGGTACGAGCAGTACCTC.